These 9 T cell receptor beta chains came from one sample sequenced in a study of blood T cell repertoires in COVID-19. Some clones are missing from TCRdb's copy, which holds only in-frame ones; the method was immunoSEQ multiplex PCR. This sample has roughly 200,000 clones, with about 83% found just once. The sample taken for sequencing was peripheral blood. The receptors originated from an older person with COVID-19, enrolled during active disease.

This rearrangement joins TRBV30 to TRBJ2-4, with D maybe TRBD1 (6 bases). This CDR3 comprises 15 residues. Germline-derived CDR1 and CDR2 are GTSNPN and SVGIG (reference sequence). Trimming shortened V by 3 bases and J by 0 bases, and 12 bases separated the two germline ends. CDR3 sequence reads: CAWSLDRLAKNIQYF. DNA of the CDR3: TGTGCCTGGAGCTTGGACAGATTAGCCAAAAACATTCAGTACTTC. Using reference TRBV30 and TRBJ2-4 for the parts outside the CDR3, the full variable domain is SQTIHQWPATLVQPVGSPLSLECTVEGTSNPNLYWYRQAAGRGLQLLFYSVGIGQISSEVPQNLSASRPQDRQFILSSKKLLLSDSGFYLCAWSLDRLAKNIQYFGAGTRLSVL.

The chain carries TRBV6-5 and TRBJ2-5, with D maybe TRBD2 (7 bases). The V end was cut by 6 bases, the J end by 4 bases, with 9 bases between. Germline V CDR1 and CDR2: MNHEY, SVGAGI. This CDR3 spans 12 amino acids. The CDR3 reads CASRGGRETQYF. The CDR3 DNA follows: TGTGCCAGCAGGGGGGGGCGAGAGACCCAGTACTTC.

V gene TRBV21-1 combines with J gene TRBJ1-5; the DNA was not compared with TRBD1, the D call given in the table. TRBV21-1 is classified as a pseudogene. The CDR3 extends over 18 amino acids. The CDR3 loop reads CASSKRYRGTYSNQPQHF. CDR3 bases: TGTGCCAGCAGCAAACGGTACAGGGGCACCTATAGCAATCAGCCCCAGCATTTT.

The chain couples TRBV5-1 to TRBJ2-7; no clear D. The germline V gene has CDR1 SGHRS and CDR2 YFSETQ. CDR3 size: 14 residues. With 3 bases removed from V and 3 bases from J, the gap between germline ends came to 13 bases. CDR3 sequence reads: CASSSTMAGYEQYF. The CDR3 DNA follows: TGCGCCAGCAGCTCTACGATGGCAGGCTACGAGCAGTACTTC.

This chain links TRBV4-2 with TRBJ2-2, with D maybe TRBD1 (6 bases). From germline, CDR1 is LGHNA and CDR2 YNFKEQ. V gave up 7 bases and J gave up 4 bases, with 13 bases separating them. This CDR3 is built from 14 residues. The CDR3, as DNA: TGTGCCAGCATGGGAAACAGGGCCACCGGGGAGCTGTTTTTT. Its protein product is CASMGNRATGELFF.

V is TRBV19 and J is TRBJ2-2, with D hard to call. This CDR3 is 12 amino acids long. Germline lookup yields CDR1 LNHDA and CDR2 SQIVND (reference sequence). The V end was cut by 11 bases, the J end by 5 bases, with 12 bases between. The CDR3 DNA reads as TGTGCCTTGCGATCTTCAACCGGGGAGCTGTTTTTT. Its protein is CALRSSTGELFF.

This clone was recorded only once. The CDR3: CASSQRETNTDTQYF. CDR3 sequence (DNA): TGTGCCAGCAGCCAGCGGGAGACCAACACAGATACGCAGTATTTT. The genes are TRBV5-4 and TRBJ2-3, with TRBD2 identical over 8 bases. CDR3 length: 15 amino acids. V was clipped by 4 bases and J by 2 bases; unmatched bases: 6. Germline V gene lookup returns CDR1 SGHNT and CDR2 YYREEE (reference sequence).

The chain joins TRBV19 to TRBJ2-1; 7 nucleotides line up with TRBD2. J was trimmed by 2 bases and V by 4 bases; bases with no gene match: 8. Per germline, CDR1 LNHDA and CDR2 SQIVND (reference sequence). This CDR3 comprises 16 residues. Here the CDR3 reads CASSTQGLAAYNEQFF. The CDR3 DNA sequence: TGTGCCAGTAGTACCCAAGGGCTAGCGGCCTACAATGAGCAGTTCTTC.

The V gene is TRBV6-2 or TRBV6-3, the J gene TRBJ1-1; D not certain. Per the germline V gene, CDR1 is MNHEY and CDR2 is SVGEGT. This CDR3 region has 14 residues. V lost 2 bases and J lost 3, with 10 bases in between. The CDR3 coding sequence is TGTGCCAGCAGTTACGAGGCGGTGCACACTGAAGCTTTCTTT. Encoded protein: CASSYEAVHTEAFF.